The following is a TCR beta chain sequence with its context. Its target is not known. These data belong to a study of T cell responses to AZD1222 COVID-19 vaccine. The wider study: Second-dose schedules of about 4 or about 12 weeks were combined.

General study points: Across the whole spike, CD4 TCRs peaked at regions 160-218 and 743-854. Of the AZD1222 recipients, only five to seven were seropositive at baseline. Donors, mostly white British, included more females; clonal diversity was possibly underestimated.

The assay was immunoSEQ multiplex PCR, and TCRdb's table has in-frame clones only and misses some. Here the sample spans tens of thousands of clones, 90% to 95% being singletons. This CDR3 comprises 15 residues. CDR1 and CDR2 (germline): LNHDA, SQIVND (reference sequence). The V gene end was trimmed by 4 bases and the J gene end by 4 bases; junction bases not matched to a gene: 6. The clonotype was recovered from an adult in good health. The sample was peripheral blood, taken on day 0 of AZD1222 vaccination. V gene TRBV19 combines with J gene TRBJ2-1, with 8 positions matching TRBD1. The CDR3 is CASSTDRDRYNEQFF. Here the CDR3 DNA reads TGTGCCAGTAGTACGGACCGGGACAGGTACAATGAGCAGTTCTTC.